One TCR beta chain is described in this entry. What it binds is not known. This record comes from a study of cytomegalovirus exposure and HLA in healthy donors. Study-wide results and caveats: Some V segments, TRBV6-2 and TRBV6-3 among them, were indistinguishable and were therefore excluded. The likely explanation for a cluster of highly shared sequence variants was sequencing artifact. Several of the most significant clusters appeared linked to common viral pathogens, based on a later analysis. According to a later analysis, most TCR beta chains associated with CMV appeared HLA-restricted.

Germline loops: CDR1 SEHNR, CDR2 FQNEAQ (reference sequence). J gave up 1 base and V 1 base, and 2 bases lay outside the gene matches. This CDR3 spans 16 amino acids. The PCR was carried out with 60 Vbeta primers and 13 Jbeta primers. The data were produced by immunoSEQ multiplex PCR, yet TCRdb's version contains in-frame clones alone and is incomplete. The data contain approximately 150,000 clones, about 85% of them singletons. This TCR was sampled from a man under 40 in good health and CMV-seropositive. Sequenced material: PBMCs. The rearrangement joins TRBV7-9 to TRBJ2-2; 8 bases line up with TRBD2. CDR3 loop: CASSLGTSGNTGELFF. CDR3 coding DNA: TGTGCCAGCAGCTTAGGAACTAGCGGGAACACCGGGGAGCTGTTTTTT.